The rows below give T cell receptor beta chains drawn from one sample of a study of cytomegalovirus exposure and HLA in healthy donors. Data came from immunoSEQ multiplex PCR; TCRdb stores just in-frame clones and leaves some out. Of about 100,000 clones in the sample, about 80% were seen once. The sequenced sample was PBMCs. The origin of the receptors is a man in his forties in good health and CMV-seropositive. The CDR3 runs from the conserved cysteine through the conserved F or W. Each record gives: clone size, D gene, V gene, J gene, CDR3 protein, CDR3 DNA. D genes are given only for firm matches. Clone size is not always given. Where it is, it says once, few, many or a class for expanded clones.

clone size: NA; D gene: TRBD1; V gene: TRBV7-2; J gene: TRBJ1-2; CDR3 protein: CASRRQGAGYGYTF; CDR3 DNA: TGTGCCAGCAGGAGGCAGGGGGCTGGCTATGGCTACACCTTC
clone size: NA; D gene: TRBD1; V gene: TRBV28; J gene: TRBJ2-3; CDR3 protein: CASSRQGADTQYF; CDR3 DNA: TGTGCCAGCAGCAGACAGGGAGCAGATACGCAGTATTTT
clone size: NA; D gene: NA; V gene: TRBV4-1; J gene: TRBJ2-4; CDR3 protein: CASSQEVLQFEENIQYF; CDR3 DNA: TGCGCCAGCAGCCAAGAGGTCCTCCAGTTCGAGGAAAACATTCAGTACTTC
clone size: NA; D gene: TRBD1; V gene: TRBV4-1; J gene: TRBJ2-7; CDR3 protein: CASSQGTGTATYEQYF; CDR3 DNA: TGCGCCAGCAGCCAAGGAACCGGGACAGCTACCTACGAGCAGTACTTC
clone size: few; D gene: TRBD1; V gene: TRBV5-1; J gene: TRBJ2-5; CDR3 protein: CASSYGQGETQYF; CDR3 DNA: TGCGCCAGCAGCTACGGACAGGGGGAGACCCAGTACTTC
clone size: NA; D gene: NA; V gene: TRBV7-9; J gene: TRBJ1-5; CDR3 protein: CASSPEGLGQPQHF; CDR3 DNA: TGTGCCAGCAGCCCAGAGGGTTTGGGTCAGCCCCAGCATTTT
clone size: NA; D gene: NA; V gene: TRBV7-3; J gene: TRBJ2-2; CDR3 protein: CASSLLEGGTGELFF; CDR3 DNA: TGTGCCAGCAGCTTATTAGAGGGCGGCACCGGGGAGCTGTTTTTT
clone size: NA; D gene: TRBD2; V gene: TRBV27; J gene: TRBJ2-1; CDR3 protein: CASSPRTSGFSYNEQFF; CDR3 DNA: TGTGCCAGCAGTCCCAGGACTAGCGGGTTCTCCTACAATGAGCAGTTCTTC
clone size: NA; D gene: TRBD2; V gene: TRBV28; J gene: TRBJ2-1; CDR3 protein: CASSPSGGEQFF; CDR3 DNA: TGTGCCAGCAGTCCTAGCGGGGGCGAGCAGTTCTTC
clone size: NA; D gene: NA; V gene: TRBV7-2; J gene: TRBJ2-1; CDR3 protein: CASTLIGGYNEQFF; CDR3 DNA: TGTGCCAGCACCTTAATAGGAGGATACAATGAGCAGTTCTTC
clone size: NA; D gene: NA; V gene: TRBV6-5; J gene: TRBJ1-2; CDR3 protein: CASSYSNGAENGYTF; CDR3 DNA: TGTGCCAGCAGTTACTCGAATGGGGCGGAGAATGGCTACACCTTC
clone size: NA; D gene: TRBD1; V gene: TRBV4-1; J gene: TRBJ2-7; CDR3 protein: CASSQALTGTGEQYF; CDR3 DNA: TGCGCCAGCAGCCAGGCACTGACAGGGACGGGGGAGCAGTACTTC
clone size: NA; D gene: NA; V gene: TRBV18; J gene: TRBJ2-3; CDR3 protein: CASSDSTGPDTQYF; CDR3 DNA: TGTGCCAGCTCGGACTCGACTGGCCCAGATACGCAGTATTTT
clone size: NA; D gene: TRBD2; V gene: TRBV7-3; J gene: TRBJ2-7; CDR3 protein: CASSLQRGGSGEQYF; CDR3 DNA: TGTGCCAGCAGCTTACAGCGGGGAGGGAGTGGTGAGCAGTACTTC
clone size: NA; D gene: NA; V gene: TRBV7-6; J gene: TRBJ1-6; CDR3 protein: CASSQSWLAPLHF; CDR3 DNA: TGTGCCAGCAGCCAAAGCTGGTTAGCCCCCCTCCACTTT
clone size: once; D gene: NA; V gene: TRBV9; J gene: TRBJ2-7; CDR3 protein: CASSLTPLLGEQYF; CDR3 DNA: TGTGCCAGCAGCCTAACCCCGTTACTCGGCGAGCAGTACTTC
clone size: NA; D gene: NA; V gene: TRBV5-1; J gene: TRBJ1-1; CDR3 protein: CASSLAASTEAFF; CDR3 DNA: TGCGCCAGCAGCTTGGCCGCCAGCACTGAAGCTTTCTTT
clone size: NA; D gene: TRBD2; V gene: TRBV18; J gene: TRBJ2-1; CDR3 protein: CASSPGLGENEQFF; CDR3 DNA: TGTGCCAGCTCTCCCGGACTAGGGGAGAATGAGCAGTTCTTC
clone size: NA; D gene: NA; V gene: TRBV29-1; J gene: TRBJ1-1; CDR3 protein: CSVGQLNTEAFF; CDR3 DNA: TGCAGCGTTGGACAGCTGAACACTGAAGCTTTCTTT
clone size: NA; D gene: TRBD2; V gene: TRBV27; J gene: TRBJ2-3; CDR3 protein: CASKPMTSGGTDTQYF; CDR3 DNA: TGTGCCAGCAAGCCGATGACTAGCGGGGGCACAGATACGCAGTATTTT